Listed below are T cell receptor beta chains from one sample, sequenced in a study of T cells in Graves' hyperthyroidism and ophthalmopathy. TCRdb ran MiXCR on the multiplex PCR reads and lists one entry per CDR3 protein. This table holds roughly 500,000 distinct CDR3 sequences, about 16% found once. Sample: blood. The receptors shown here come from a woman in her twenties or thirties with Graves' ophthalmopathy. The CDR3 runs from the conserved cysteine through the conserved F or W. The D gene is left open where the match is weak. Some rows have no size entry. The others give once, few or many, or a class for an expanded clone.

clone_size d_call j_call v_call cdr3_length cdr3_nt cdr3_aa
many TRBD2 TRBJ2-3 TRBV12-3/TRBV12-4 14 TGTGCCAGCAGTACCAACGCGGGAGGAGATACGCAGTATTTT CASSTNAGGDTQYF
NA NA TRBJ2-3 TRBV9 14 TGTGCCAGCAGCTCGCACCCCGGACGAGATACGCAGTATTTT CASSSHPGRDTQYF
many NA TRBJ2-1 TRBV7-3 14 TGTGCCAGCAGCTTAACGTCGGGGGAGATTGAGCAGTTCTTC CASSLTSGEIEQFF
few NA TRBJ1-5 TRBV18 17 TGTGCCAGCTCACCTATCTCCGCCGGAGATAGCAATCAGCCCCAGCATTTT CASSPISAGDSNQPQHF
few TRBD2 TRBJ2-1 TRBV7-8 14 TGTGCCAGGTCGGGGGGGCCAAAATACAATGAGCAGTTCTTC CARSGGPKYNEQFF
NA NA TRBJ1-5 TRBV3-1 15 TGTGCCAGCAGCCCGACAGGCAGGGATTATCAGCCCCAGCATTTT CASSPTGRDYQPQHF
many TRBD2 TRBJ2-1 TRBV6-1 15 TGTGCCAGCAGAACTAGCGGGAGCACCTACAATGAGCAGTTCTTC CASRTSGSTYNEQFF
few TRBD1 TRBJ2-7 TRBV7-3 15 TGTGCCAGCAGCCCAGATGCGGGACAGGGACGTGAGCAGTACTTC CASSPDAGQGREQYF
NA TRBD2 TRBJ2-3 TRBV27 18 TGTGCCAGCAGTCTATTAGGACTAGCGGGAGTAGGGGCAGATACGCAGTATTTT CASSLLGLAGVGADTQYF
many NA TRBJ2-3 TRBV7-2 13 TGTGCCAGCAGCTTAGGGTCGACACACACGCAGTATTTT CASSLGSTHTQYF
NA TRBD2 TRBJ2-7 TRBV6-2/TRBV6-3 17 TGTGCCAGCAGTTATGGTCTAGCGGGAGGGACTTACTACGAGCAGTACTTC CASSYGLAGGTYYEQYF